The 27 T cell receptor beta chains below were found in one sample sequenced in a study of blood T cell repertoires in COVID-19. The data were produced by immunoSEQ multiplex PCR, yet TCRdb's version contains in-frame clones alone and is incomplete. The sample lists 400,000 to 500,000 clones, 88% occurring once. Sequencing used PBMCs or T cells enriched from blood (not recorded which). These receptors were taken from a woman aged 18-29 years who had been exposed to COVID-19.

J is TRBJ2-5 and V is TRBV28; tentative D call: TRBD2 (6 bases). This CDR3 comprises 16 residues. CDR1 is MDHEN and CDR2 is SYDVKM in the germline V gene. The germline V and J ends were trimmed by 5 bases and 2 bases, with 18 bases remaining between them. In DNA form, the CDR3 reads TGTGCCAGCAGTAAGCCATACCCGGGACTGCAAGAGACCCAGTACTTC. Protein: CASSKPYPGLQETQYF.

This chain connects TRBV5-5 to TRBJ2-7, with D perhaps matching TRBD1 (7 bases). CDR1 and CDR2 (germline): SGHKS, YYEKEE (reference sequence). This CDR3 region has 15 residues. Trimming stripped 5 bases from V and 6 bases from J, with 21 bases between. The CDR3 bases are TGTGCCAGCAGGGGAGCCAGGACAGGAGGGTTCGAGCAGTACTTC. As protein: CASRGARTGGFEQYF.

This chain uses TRBV18 with TRBJ2-3; D may be TRBD2 (6 bases). The CDR3 totals 16 residues. Trimming stripped 4 bases from V and 2 bases from J, with 16 bases between. Looked up from germline, CDR1 is KGHSH and CDR2 is LQKENI. The CDR3 region is CASSQLPAGNTDTQYF. In DNA form, the CDR3 reads TGTGCCAGCTCACAACTTCCAGCGGGTAACACAGATACGCAGTATTTT.

This sequence joins TRBV7-6 and TRBJ2-1; 9 nucleotides line up with TRBD2. Unmatched junction bases numbered 0, after V lost 1 base and J lost 2 bases. Germline V CDR1 and CDR2: SGHVS, FNYEAQ. The CDR3 runs 15 residues. The CDR3: CASSLGGGAYNEQFF. The CDR3 nucleotides read TGTGCCAGCAGCTTAGGCGGGGGGGCCTACAATGAGCAGTTCTTC.

The chain employs TRBV5-4 and TRBJ2-5, with D possibly being TRBD2 (6 bases). Trimming took 2 bases from V and 1 from J, leaving 6 bases between them. Germline CDR1 is SGHNT and CDR2 is YYREEE (reference sequence). The CDR3 runs 13 residues. Written as DNA, the CDR3 is TGTGCCAGCAGCTTTAGCGGCCAAGAGACCCAGTACTTC. Translated, it gives CASSFSGQETQYF.

V is TRBV19 and J is TRBJ2-2, with 14 bases matching TRBD2. V was pared by 3 bases and J by 4 bases, with 1 base of the junction left unmatched. Germline V gives CDR1 LNHDA, CDR2 SQIVND (reference sequence). The CDR3 is 16 residues long. CDR3 residues: CASSMGLAGVTGELFF. The CDR3 coding sequence is TGTGCCAGTAGTATGGGACTAGCGGGGGTCACCGGGGAGCTGTTTTTT.

This clone was counted between two and nine times. This chain joins TRBV4-1 and TRBJ2-7; D is possibly TRBD1 (5 bases). The CDR3 spans 16 residues. The germline gives CDR1 MGHRA, CDR2 YSYEKL. V lost 0 bases to trimming and J lost 0 bases, with 12 bases between them. The CDR3 bases are TGCGCCAGCAGCCAAGAAGGGCAGGGAATCTCCTACGAGCAGTACTTC. Protein: CASSQEGQGISYEQYF.

This clone was recorded once. The chain couples TRBV11-2 to TRBJ2-1; 11 bases are a match to TRBD2. Losses at the gene ends were 5 bases for V and 2 bases for J; bases not matched to a gene: 2. Germline V CDR1 and CDR2: SGHAT, FQNNGV. The CDR3 loop spans 15 amino acids. CDR3 sequence (DNA): TGTGCCAGCAGCCGTAGCGGGGGGGCCTACAATGAGCAGTTCTTC. Translation: CASSRSGGAYNEQFF.

This clone was counted a few times. The chain couples TRBV12-3 or TRBV12-4 to TRBJ1-1; the D is unclear. This CDR3 contains 13 residues. V lost 5 bases and J lost 4, with 11 bases in between. The CDR3, as DNA: TGTGCCAGCAGTCTCTCGGCGGGCACTGAAGCTTTCTTT. Amino acids: CASSLSAGTEAFF.

The V call is TRBV27, the J call TRBJ1-5; perhaps TRBD1 as D (5 bases). Germline V gene lookup returns CDR1 MNHEY and CDR2 SMNVEV (reference sequence). Trimming cost V 6 bases and J 0 bases, with 12 bases left between them. The CDR3 is 15 amino acids. The CDR3 loop reads CASRPTAYSNQPQHF. The CDR3 coding sequence is TGTGCCAGCAGACCGACAGCCTATAGCAATCAGCCCCAGCATTTT.

The chain employs TRBV5-1 and TRBJ2-5; weak D call: TRBD2 (6 bases). The germline gives CDR1 SGHRS, CDR2 YFSETQ. The CDR3 consists of 14 residues. V lost 4 bases and J 5 bases, leaving 15 bases between the germline ends. The chain's CDR3 is CASSQILAGETQYF. CDR3 DNA sequence: TGCGCCAGCAGCCAAATACTAGCAGGGGAGACCCAGTACTTC.

V is TRBV28 and J is TRBJ2-7; TRBD1 matches at 7 bases. The CDR3 runs to 16 residues. The V gene end was trimmed by 8 bases and the J gene end by 2 bases; junction bases not matched to a gene: 15. CDR1 is MDHEN, CDR2 SYDVKM, per germline. CDR3 coding DNA: TGTGCCAGCGCCCGACTTGACAGGGTCAGGACCTACGAGCAGTACTTC. This encodes CASARLDRVRTYEQYF. The whole variable domain, filled in from reference TRBV28 and TRBJ2-7, reads DVKVTQSSRYLVKRTGEKVFLECVQDMDHENMFWYRQDPGLGLRLIYFSYDVKMKEKGDIPEGYSVSREKKERFSLILESASTNQTSMYLCASARLDRVRTYEQYFGPGTRLTVT.

The chain has TRBV27 and TRBJ2-7; possible D gene TRBD1, 6 bases. CDR3 length: 15 residues. The germline V gene encodes CDR1 MNHEY and CDR2 SMNVEV (reference sequence). V lost 0 bases and J lost 3, with 12 bases in between. This chain's CDR3 is CASSLSNRVDYEQYF. The CDR3 DNA reads as TGTGCCAGCAGTTTATCGAACAGGGTGGACTACGAGCAGTACTTC.

This clone was detected a few times. This chain links TRBV5-4 with TRBJ1-2; D is perhaps TRBD1 (5 bases). The CDR3 is made up of 15 amino acids. Trimming stripped 4 bases from V and 1 base from J, with 14 bases between. Looked up from germline, CDR1 is SGHNT and CDR2 is YYREEE (reference sequence). The CDR3 here is CASSRGLMGNYGYTF. Written as DNA, the CDR3 is TGTGCCAGCAGCAGGGGCCTAATGGGTAACTATGGCTACACCTTC.

The chain joins TRBV27 to TRBJ2-2; 8 bases match TRBD1. This CDR3 is 14 amino acids long. The V and J ends lost 6 bases and 7 bases, in that order; junction bases with no gene match: 7. Looked up from germline, CDR1 is MNHEY and CDR2 is SMNVEV (reference sequence). CDR3 DNA: TGTGCCAGCAGGTTGGACAGGGCGGTCGGGGAGCTGTTTTTT. It codes for CASRLDRAVGELFF.

The chain links TRBV7-9 to TRBJ1-2; D perhaps matches TRBD1 (6 bases). Germline CDR1 SEHNR, CDR2 FQNEAQ (reference sequence). The CDR3 totals 15 residues. Trimming removed 2 bases at V and 6 bases at J, with 16 bases between. CDR3 amino acids: CASSLSTAGADGYTF. DNA for the CDR3: TGTGCCAGCAGCTTAAGTACGGCGGGGGCGGATGGCTACACCTTC.

This rearrangement joins TRBV7-3 to TRBJ1-6, with D uncertain. This CDR3 spans 15 amino acids. The V end was cut by 1 base, the J end by 5 bases, with 9 bases between. The germline V gene encodes CDR1 SGHTA and CDR2 FQGTGA. In DNA form, the CDR3 reads TGTGCCAGCAGCTTAAGTACAGCTAATAATTCACCCCTCCACTTT. It specifies CASSLSTANNSPLHF. The complete variable domain, with remaining parts taken from reference TRBV7-3 and TRBJ1-6, reads GAGVSQTPSNKVTEKGKYVELRCDPISGHTALYWYRQSLGQGPEFLIYFQGTGAADDSGLPNDRFFAVRPEGSVSTLKIQRTERGDSAVYLCASSLSTANNSPLHFGNGTRLTVT.

The V gene is TRBV29-1, the J gene TRBJ2-5; no clear D. Germline V gene sequence: CDR1 SQVTM, CDR2 ANQGSEA. The CDR3 runs 11 residues. V lost 4 bases, J lost 1 base, and 4 bases lay in between. The CDR3 DNA is TGCAGCGTTGGGGCCCAAGAGACCCAGTACTTC. Residues: CSVGAQETQYF.

The chain recombines TRBV30 with TRBJ2-2; 8 bases agree with TRBD2. Germline CDR1 reads GTSNPN; CDR2 reads SVGIG (reference sequence). The CDR3 runs 17 residues. The junction had 18 bases not matched to a gene; V was cut back by 4 bases and J by 8 bases. For the CDR3, the DNA is TGTGCCTGGACCACCCTCTTGCCTAGCGGGCGAACTGGGGAGCTGTTTTTT. Translating it yields CAWTTLLPSGRTGELFF.

This chain links TRBV18 with TRBJ1-3; tentative D call: TRBD1 (5 bases). Between the trimmed V and J ends, which lost 9 bases and 0 bases, there was a span of 15 bases. CDR3 length: 15 residues. Germline CDR1 and CDR2: KGHSH and LQKENI. CDR3 sequence: CASGSTGNSGNTIYF. The CDR3 DNA follows: TGTGCCAGTGGAAGTACAGGCAACTCTGGAAACACCATATATTTT.

This clone showed up just a few times. The rearrangement links TRBV25-1 to TRBJ2-7; the match to TRBD1 covers 8 bases. Germline V gives CDR1 MGHDK, CDR2 SYGVNS. The CDR3 is 15 residues long. Trimming at V came to 2 bases and at J to 6 bases, leaving 9 bases not matched to a gene. The DNA for the CDR3 is TGTGCCAGCAGTGAAGCTGGGACAGGCCGTCGCGAGCAGTACTTC. Translation: CASSEAGTGRREQYF.

J is TRBJ2-3 and V is TRBV5-4, with 9 bases matching TRBD1. V lost 4 bases to trimming and J lost 0 bases; unmatched junction nucleotides: 3. The CDR3 has 15 amino acids. Germline CDR1 is SGHNT and CDR2 is YYREEE (reference sequence). Here the CDR3 reads CASSQGTGSTDTQYF. DNA for the CDR3: TGTGCCAGCAGCCAAGGGACAGGGAGCACAGATACGCAGTATTTT.

The J gene is TRBJ2-1, the V gene TRBV28, with 9 bases lining up with TRBD2. The CDR3 is 14 amino acids. Germline V gene data show CDR1 as MDHEN and CDR2 as SYDVKM. Germline trimming cut 2 bases from V and 5 bases from J; bases unmatched to any gene: 1. The CDR3 DNA follows: TGTGCCAGCAGTTTAGTAGCGGGAGACAATGAGCAGTTCTTC. Translating gives CASSLVAGDNEQFF. Full variable domain (outside the CDR3, taken from reference TRBV28 and TRBJ2-1): DVKVTQSSRYLVKRTGEKVFLECVQDMDHENMFWYRQDPGLGLRLIYFSYDVKMKEKGDIPEGYSVSREKKERFSLILESASTNQTSMYLCASSLVAGDNEQFFGPGTRLTVL.

The V gene is TRBV28, the J gene TRBJ2-7; 7 bases match TRBD1. V was clipped by 4 bases and J by 5 bases; unmatched bases: 14. The CDR3 runs to 16 residues. Germline CDR1 is MDHEN and CDR2 is SYDVKM. CDR3 bases: TGTGCCAGCAGTTCCGGGTCTAGTCAGGGGGTACACGAGCAGTACTTC. It codes for CASSSGSSQGVHEQYF.

The J gene is TRBJ2-2, the V gene TRBV30; D gene ambiguous. Germline lookup yields CDR1 GTSNPN and CDR2 SVGIG (reference sequence). V shed 0 bases and J shed 6 bases, with 8 bases lying between them. The CDR3 consists of 13 residues. CDR3 in amino acids: CAWSVLTAGELFF. The CDR3 region has the DNA TGTGCCTGGAGTGTACTTACGGCCGGGGAGCTGTTTTTT.

The chain uses TRBV5-4 and TRBJ2-7; TRBD2 might be the D (5 bases). Trimming removed 2 bases at V and 7 bases at J, with 13 bases between. Germline CDR1 reads SGHNT; CDR2 reads YYREEE (reference sequence). This CDR3 spans 13 amino acids. This chain's CDR3 is CASSFGPREEQYF. As DNA, the CDR3 is TGTGCCAGCAGCTTCGGGCCTAGGGAGGAGCAGTACTTC.

The chain has TRBV28 and TRBJ1-6; 10 nucleotides align to TRBD1. Germline values: CDR1 MDHEN, CDR2 SYDVKM. The CDR3 has 15 residues. V shed 5 bases and J 10 bases; nucleotides not matched to a gene: 8. The CDR3, as DNA: TGTGCCAGCAGTCTAAGACAGGGGGCTGACTCACCCCTCCACTTT. This gives the protein CASSLRQGADSPLHF.